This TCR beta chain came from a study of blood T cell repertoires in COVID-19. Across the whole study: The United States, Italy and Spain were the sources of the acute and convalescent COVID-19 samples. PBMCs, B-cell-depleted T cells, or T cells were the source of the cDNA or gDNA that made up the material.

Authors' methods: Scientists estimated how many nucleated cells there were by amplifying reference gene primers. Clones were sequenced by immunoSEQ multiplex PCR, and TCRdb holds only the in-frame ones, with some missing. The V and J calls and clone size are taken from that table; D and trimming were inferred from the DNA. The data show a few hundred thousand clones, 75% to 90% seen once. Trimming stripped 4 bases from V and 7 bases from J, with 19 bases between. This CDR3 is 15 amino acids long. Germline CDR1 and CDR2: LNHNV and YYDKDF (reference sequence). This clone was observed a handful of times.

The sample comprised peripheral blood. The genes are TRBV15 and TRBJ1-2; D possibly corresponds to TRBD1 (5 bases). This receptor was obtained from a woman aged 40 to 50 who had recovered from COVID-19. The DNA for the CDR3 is TGTGCCACCAGCACCCGACGCACAGGAGGGACTGGCTACACCTTC. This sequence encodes CATSTRRTGGTGYTF.